Following are 14 T cell receptor beta chains from one sample sequenced in a study of T cell responses to AZD1222 COVID-19 vaccine. Clones were read by immunoSEQ multiplex PCR, and TCRdb kept only the in-frame ones, dropping some. The table lists about 110,000 clones, 70% to 90% of them singletons. Source: peripheral blood, taken 28 days after the second AZD1222 dose. These receptors were obtained from an adult who received the AZD1222 COVID-19 vaccine.

For this clone: The junction departs from germline at one end; a sequencing error may be responsible. The chain has TRBV20-1 and TRBJ2-4; D may be TRBD2 (6 bases). The CDR3 covers 10 residues. Germline loops: CDR1 DFQATT, CDR2 SNEGSKA (reference sequence). The CDR3 DNA sequence: TGCAGTGCTGGAGGGAGTAATCAGCACTTC. Its protein is CSAGGSNQHF.

This sequence joins TRBV6-5 and TRBJ2-7, with 8 bases fitting TRBD2. The CDR3 loop spans 15 amino acids. The V gene's germline CDR1 is MNHEY and CDR2 SVGAGI. Trimming took 5 bases from V and 2 from J; bases not matched to a gene: 8. The CDR3 DNA sequence: TGTGCCAGCAGTCAATGGGCGGGGGGCCCCTACGAGCAGTACTTC. Translation gives CASSQWAGGPYEQYF.

The V and J genes are TRBV18 and TRBJ1-1; 9 bases map to TRBD1. This CDR3 region has 16 residues. Germline V gene sequence: CDR1 KGHSH, CDR2 LQKENI. Trimming cost V 6 bases and J 0 bases; bases outside gene matches: 8. CDR3 amino acids: CASSSNRGRLNTEAFF. In DNA, the CDR3 is TGTGCCAGCTCCTCCAACAGGGGGCGGCTGAACACTGAAGCTTTCTTT. The complete variable domain, with remaining parts taken from reference TRBV18 and TRBJ1-1, reads NAGVMQNPRHLVRRRGQEARLRCSPMKGHSHVYWYRQLPEEGLKFMVYLQKENIIDESGMPKERFSAEFPKEGPSILRIQQVVRGDSAAYFCASSSNRGRLNTEAFFGQGTRLTVV.

This clone was recorded once. J is TRBJ1-3 and V is TRBV18; D unclear. This CDR3 contains 13 residues. The germline V gene encodes CDR1 KGHSH and CDR2 LQKENI. Trimming shortened V by 4 bases and J by 0 bases, and 4 bases separated the two germline ends. This CDR3 is CASSLASGNTIYF. DNA of the CDR3: TGTGCCAGCTCACTGGCCTCTGGAAACACCATATATTTT.

The J gene is TRBJ1-5, the V gene TRBV6-6; D gene uncertain. Between the trimmed V and J ends, which lost 0 bases and 3 bases, there was a span of 6 bases. In germline, CDR1 is MNHNY, CDR2 SVGAGI (reference sequence). The CDR3 runs to 14 residues. CDR3 amino acids: CASSYSPNNQPQHF. CDR3 sequence (DNA): TGTGCCAGCAGTTACTCACCGAACAATCAGCCCCAGCATTTT.

This chain uses TRBV5-8 with TRBJ2-7; D gene uncertain. Between the trimmed V and J ends, which lost 0 bases and 4 bases, there was a span of 2 bases. Germline CDR1 SGHTS, CDR2 YDEGEE. The CDR3 consists of 11 residues. The CDR3: CASSLEYEQYF. CDR3 coding DNA: TGTGCCAGCAGCTTGGAATACGAGCAGTACTTC.

This clone occurred once. The chain couples TRBV3-1 (or the pseudogene TRBV3-2) to TRBJ1-1; D uncertain. V lost 1 base and J lost 3, with 12 bases in between. Germline loops: CDR1 LGHDT, CDR2 YNNKEL (reference sequence). There are 15 residues in the CDR3. The CDR3 here is CASSQVGLGDTEAFF. In nucleotides, the CDR3 is TGTGCCAGCAGCCAAGTCGGGTTGGGAGACACTGAAGCTTTCTTT.

CDR3 loop: CASSDPTRGGPDTQYF. The DNA of the CDR3 is TGTGCCAGCAGTGACCCGACTAGAGGGGGCCCAGATACGCAGTATTTT. V is TRBV6-1 and J is TRBJ2-3; D might be TRBD1 (7 bases). The CDR3 has 16 residues. Trimming left V 3 bases short and J 4 bases short, with 17 bases between. Germline assignment: CDR1 MNHNS and CDR2 SASEGT.

The chain uses TRBV24-1 and TRBJ1-3; 7 bases agree with TRBD1. From germline, CDR1 is KGHDR and CDR2 SFDVKD. This CDR3 has 20 amino acids. J lost 7 bases, V lost 4 bases, and 24 bases had no gene match. This chain's CDR3 is CATSDYKSWDSYKVLNTIYF. CDR3 DNA sequence: TGTGCCACCAGTGACTACAAGAGTTGGGACAGTTATAAGGTTTTGAACACCATATATTTT.

The gene calls are TRBV3-1 (or the pseudogene TRBV3-2) and TRBJ2-7; D possibly uses TRBD1 or TRBD2 (5 bases each). V was trimmed by 3 bases and J by 5 bases, leaving 11 bases between them. CDR3 length: 13 amino acids. Germline CDR1 is LGHDT and CDR2 is YNNKEL (reference sequence). The CDR3 region has the DNA TGTGCCAGCAGCCACTTAATGGGGGACGAGCAGTACTTC. Its protein product is CASSHLMGDEQYF.

The CDR3 here is CSVEVQGGWGLFF. The CDR3 coding sequence is TGCAGCGTTGAAGTACAGGGGGGCTGGGGTCTGTTTTTT. This sequence joins TRBV29-1 and TRBJ1-4, with 8 bases matching TRBD1. Germline CDR1 reads SQVTM; CDR2 reads ANQGSEA. The CDR3 extends over 13 amino acids. V lost 1 base, J lost 14 bases, and 9 bases stayed unmatched.

Only one count was recorded for this clone. This chain links TRBV11-3 with TRBJ2-3, with TRBD1 as a possible D gene (6 bases). Trimming shortened V by 5 bases and J by 5 bases, and 17 bases separated the two germline ends. Germline V gene sequence: CDR1 SGHNT, CDR2 YENEEA. This CDR3 comprises 15 residues. The CDR3 loop reads CASSALRGSGDTQYF. The CDR3 nucleotides are TGTGCCAGCAGCGCTTTGAGGGGGAGCGGAGATACGCAGTATTTT. Looking up the rest from reference TRBV11-3 and TRBJ2-3 gives the full variable domain: EAGVVQSPRYKIIEKKQPVAFWCNPISGHNTLYWYLQNLGQGPELLIRYENEEAVDDSQLPKDRFSAERLKGVDSTLKIQPAELGDSAVYLCASSALRGSGDTQYFGPGTRLTVL.

V is TRBV10-1 and J is TRBJ2-7; TRBD2 agrees at 13 bases. The V gene's germline CDR1 is WNHNN and CDR2 SYGVQD (reference sequence). The ends lost 4 bases at V and 5 bases at J; junction bases unmatched: 5. The CDR3 is 15 amino acids. CDR3 bases: TGCGCCAGCAGTGGCGGGACTAGCGGGAACCACGAGCAGTACTTC. This sequence encodes CASSGGTSGNHEQYF.

The CDR3 here is CASSKGQLQETQYF. In DNA, the CDR3 is TGTGCCAGCAGTAAGGGACAGCTCCAAGAGACCCAGTACTTC. V and J are TRBV2 and TRBJ2-5, with 7 bases aligning to TRBD1. This CDR3 has 14 residues. CDR1 and CDR2 (germline): SNHLY, FYNNEI. The V segment lost 5 bases and the J segment 1 base; nucleotides outside the gene matches: 4.